Described below is a single T cell receptor beta chain sequence and its context. Its antigen is still unknown. This sample is part of a study of CXCR3-negative and CXCR3-positive naive CD8 T cells. General study points: Researchers reported similar TRBV-TRBJ usage in naive CXCR3-negative and CXCR3-positive cells, though memory differed. The study found CXCR3 expression partially decreased after cryopreservation and ran most assays on fresh PBMCs. The TRB CDR3s that CXCR3-positive naive cells carried were more hydrophobic than those of CXCR3-negative naive cells.

The TRB cDNA libraries were prepared by 5' RACE with UMI labels. TCRdb reprocessed the 5' RACE reads and stores each CDR3 protein as one record, lacking DNA. Here the sample table reports about 70,000 distinct CDR3 sequences. The TCR originated in a human donor in good health. Some clones in this sample may be carry-over from other donors' samples. The sample was naive CXCR3+ CD8+ T cells from blood. Subset reported: CD45RO-CCR7+CD27+CD95- naive CD8+ T cells expressing CXCR3 (TNR3+).

The CDR3 region is CASSLGWTYFKTIYF. V gene TRBV7-4 combines with J gene TRBJ1-3. The CDR3 extends over 15 amino acids. Looked up from germline, CDR1 is SGHVT and CDR2 is SQSDAQ.